This T cell receptor beta chain was obtained from a study of CD8 T cells in ankylosing spondylitis. This clonotype showed up just a few times. Its antigen is undetermined. General study findings and limits: Prior literature has documented some motif variants in synovial fluid and blood from reactive arthritis. There was reportedly significant enrichment of clones that were disease-linked in matched ankylosing spondylitis synovial fluid. Characteristic, it appeared, of ankylosing spondylitis blood was a TCR beta motif of several highly homologous variants. With a CD8+ phenotype, disease-linked clones were relatively rare in peripheral blood.

Each TCR beta library was made by quantitative 5'-RACE that incorporated molecular barcodes. Via MiXCR, TCRdb re-called the 5' RACE reads, giving one row per CDR3 protein. Found here are roughly 700,000 distinct CDR3 sequences, around 19% of them singletons; the top ten hold under 20%. Deletions cut 6 bases from V and 4 bases from J, with 12 bases between. The CDR3 is made up of 13 amino acids. Source material: blood, either unsorted or a sorted T cell fraction (not recorded which). This TCR came from a male donor with ankylosing spondylitis. The rearrangement joins TRBV12-3 or TRBV12-4 to TRBJ2-5, with D maybe TRBD2 (7 bases). Here the CDR3 reads CASRQGGLETQYF. CDR3 DNA: TGTGCCAGCAGACAGGGAGGGTTAGAGACCCAGTACTTC.